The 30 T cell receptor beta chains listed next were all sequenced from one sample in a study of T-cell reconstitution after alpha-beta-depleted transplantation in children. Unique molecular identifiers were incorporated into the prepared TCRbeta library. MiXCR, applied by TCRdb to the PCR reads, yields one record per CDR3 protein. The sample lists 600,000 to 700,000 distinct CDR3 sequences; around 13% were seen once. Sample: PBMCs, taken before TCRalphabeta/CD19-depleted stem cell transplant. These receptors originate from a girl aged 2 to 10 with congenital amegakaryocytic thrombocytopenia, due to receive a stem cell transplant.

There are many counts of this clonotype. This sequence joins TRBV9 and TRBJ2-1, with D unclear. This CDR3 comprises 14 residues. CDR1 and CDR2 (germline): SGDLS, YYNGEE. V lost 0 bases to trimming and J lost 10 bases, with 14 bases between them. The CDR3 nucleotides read TGTGCCAGCAGCGTAGCCGAGATTTTTAGGGAGCAGTTCTTC. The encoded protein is CASSVAEIFREQFF.

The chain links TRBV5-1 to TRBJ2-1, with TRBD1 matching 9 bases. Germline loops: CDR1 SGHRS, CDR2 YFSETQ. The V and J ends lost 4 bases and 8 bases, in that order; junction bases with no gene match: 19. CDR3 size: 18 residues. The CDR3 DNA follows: TGCGCCAGCAGCGCCGGGCCAGGGGGACAGGGCTCGAGGGATGAGCAGTTCTTC. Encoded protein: CASSAGPGGQGSRDEQFF.

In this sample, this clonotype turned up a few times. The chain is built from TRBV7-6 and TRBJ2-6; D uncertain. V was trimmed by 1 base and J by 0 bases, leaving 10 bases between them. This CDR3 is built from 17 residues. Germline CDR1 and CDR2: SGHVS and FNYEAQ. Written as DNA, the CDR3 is TGTGCCAGCAGCTTAGAGGCAGTACTCTCTGGGGCCAACGTCCTGACTTTC. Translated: CASSLEAVLSGANVLTF.

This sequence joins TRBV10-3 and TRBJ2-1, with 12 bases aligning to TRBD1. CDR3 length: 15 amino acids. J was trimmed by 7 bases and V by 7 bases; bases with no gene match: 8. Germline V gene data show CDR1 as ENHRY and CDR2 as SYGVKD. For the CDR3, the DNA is TGTGCCATCACCCAGGGACAGGGGGCGGGGAATGAGCAGTTCTTC. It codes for CAITQGQGAGNEQFF.

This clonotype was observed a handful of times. CDR3 loop: CASSPVQGGQETQYF. Here the CDR3 DNA reads TGCGCCAGCAGCCCAGTACAAGGGGGGCAAGAGACCCAGTACTTC. The chain joins TRBV5-1 to TRBJ2-5, with D perhaps given as TRBD1 or TRBD2 (6 bases each). V dropped 4 bases and J dropped 2 bases, with 15 bases sitting between them. CDR1 is SGHRS and CDR2 is YFSETQ in the germline V gene. CDR3 length: 15 residues.

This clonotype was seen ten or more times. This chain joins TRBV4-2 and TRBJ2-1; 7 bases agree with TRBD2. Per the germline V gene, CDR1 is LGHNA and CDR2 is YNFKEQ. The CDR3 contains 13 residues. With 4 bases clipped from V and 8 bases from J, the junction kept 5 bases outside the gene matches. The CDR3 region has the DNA TGTGCCAGCAGCCTCGCGGGAGACGATGAGCAGTTCTTC. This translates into CASSLAGDDEQFF.

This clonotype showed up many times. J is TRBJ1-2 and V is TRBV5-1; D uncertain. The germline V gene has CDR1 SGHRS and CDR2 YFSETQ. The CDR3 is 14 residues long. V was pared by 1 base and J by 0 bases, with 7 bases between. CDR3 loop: CASSLPGANYGYTF. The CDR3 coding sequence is TGCGCCAGCAGCTTGCCCGGAGCTAACTATGGCTACACCTTC.

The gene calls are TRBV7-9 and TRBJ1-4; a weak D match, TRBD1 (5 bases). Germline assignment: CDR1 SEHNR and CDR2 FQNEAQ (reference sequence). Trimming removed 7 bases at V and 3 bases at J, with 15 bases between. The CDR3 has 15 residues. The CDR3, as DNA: TGTGCCAGCACGACCCTCGGGGGTTCTAATGAAAAACTGTTTTTT. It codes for CASTTLGGSNEKLFF. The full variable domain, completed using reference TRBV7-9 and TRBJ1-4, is DTGVSQNPRHKITKRGQNVTFRCDPISEHNRLYWYRQTLGQGPEFLTYFQNEAQLEKSRLLSDRFSAERPKGSFSTLEIQRTEQGDSAMYLCASTTLGGSNEKLFFGSGTQLSVL.

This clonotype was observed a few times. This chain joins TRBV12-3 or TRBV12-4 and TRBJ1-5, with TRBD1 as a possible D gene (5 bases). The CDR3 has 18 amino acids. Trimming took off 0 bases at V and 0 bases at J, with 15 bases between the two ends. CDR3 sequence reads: CASSLAINRDYSNQPQHF. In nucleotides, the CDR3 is TGTGCCAGCAGTTTAGCGATTAATCGGGACTATAGCAATCAGCCCCAGCATTTT.

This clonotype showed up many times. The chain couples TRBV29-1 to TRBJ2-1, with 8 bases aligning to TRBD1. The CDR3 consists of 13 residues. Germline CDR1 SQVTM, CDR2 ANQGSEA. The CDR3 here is CTTRTGWNNEQFF. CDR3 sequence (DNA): TGCACCACGAGGACAGGGTGGAACAATGAGCAGTTCTTC.

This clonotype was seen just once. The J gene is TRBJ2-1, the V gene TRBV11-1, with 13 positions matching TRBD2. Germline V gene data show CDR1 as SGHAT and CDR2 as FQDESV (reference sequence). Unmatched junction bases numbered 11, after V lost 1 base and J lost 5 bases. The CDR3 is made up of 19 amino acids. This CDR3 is CASSLVTSGRAFEDNEQFF. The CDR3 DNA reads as TGTGCCAGCAGCTTAGTAACTAGCGGGAGGGCCTTCGAGGACAATGAGCAGTTCTTC.

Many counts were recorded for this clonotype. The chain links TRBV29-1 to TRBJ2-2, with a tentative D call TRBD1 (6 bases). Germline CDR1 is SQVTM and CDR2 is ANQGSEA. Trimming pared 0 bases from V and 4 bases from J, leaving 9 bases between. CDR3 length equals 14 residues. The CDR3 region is CSVEDRGFTGELFF. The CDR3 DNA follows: TGCAGCGTTGAAGACAGGGGCTTCACCGGGGAGCTGTTTTTT.

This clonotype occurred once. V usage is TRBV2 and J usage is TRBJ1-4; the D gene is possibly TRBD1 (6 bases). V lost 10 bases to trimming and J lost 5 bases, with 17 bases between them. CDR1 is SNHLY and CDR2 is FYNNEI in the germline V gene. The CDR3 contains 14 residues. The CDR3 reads CAICIRTANEKLFF. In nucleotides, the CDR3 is TGTGCCATCTGTATCAGGACAGCCAATGAAAAACTGTTTTTT.

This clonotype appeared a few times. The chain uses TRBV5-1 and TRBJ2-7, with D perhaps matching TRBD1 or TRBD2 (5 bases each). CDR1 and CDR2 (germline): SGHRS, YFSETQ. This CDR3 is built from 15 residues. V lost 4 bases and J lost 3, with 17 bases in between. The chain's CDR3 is CASSAARDGVYEQYF. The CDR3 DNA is TGCGCCAGCAGCGCGGCTAGGGACGGTGTCTACGAGCAGTACTTC.

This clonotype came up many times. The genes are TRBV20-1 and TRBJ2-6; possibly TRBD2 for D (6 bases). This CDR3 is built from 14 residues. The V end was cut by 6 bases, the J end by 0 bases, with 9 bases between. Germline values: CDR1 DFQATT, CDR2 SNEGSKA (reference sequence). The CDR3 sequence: CSAGSSSGANVLTF. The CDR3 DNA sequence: TGCAGTGCCGGGAGTTCCTCTGGGGCCAACGTCCTGACTTTC.

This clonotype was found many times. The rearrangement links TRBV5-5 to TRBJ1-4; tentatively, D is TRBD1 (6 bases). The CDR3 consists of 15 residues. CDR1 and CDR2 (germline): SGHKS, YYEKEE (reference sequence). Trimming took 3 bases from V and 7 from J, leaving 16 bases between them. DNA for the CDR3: TGTGCCAGCAGCTGGAGGGGGATTAACAGTGAAAAACTGTTTTTT. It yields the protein CASSWRGINSEKLFF.

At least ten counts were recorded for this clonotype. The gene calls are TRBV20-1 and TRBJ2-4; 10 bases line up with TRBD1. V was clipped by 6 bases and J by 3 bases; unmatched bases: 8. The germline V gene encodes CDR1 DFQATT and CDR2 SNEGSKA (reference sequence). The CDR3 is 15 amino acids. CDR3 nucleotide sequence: TGCAGTGCATTCGACAGGGGGCGAGACAAAAACATTCAGTACTTC. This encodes CSAFDRGRDKNIQYF.

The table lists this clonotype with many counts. The DNA for the CDR3 is TGTGCCAGCAACCTCAGGGCCAATCAGCCCCAGCATTTT. Protein sequence: CASNLRANQPQHF. The V and J genes are TRBV7-2 and TRBJ1-5; weak D call: TRBD1 (5 bases). The CDR3 runs to 13 residues. Germline assignment: CDR1 SGHTA and CDR2 FQGNSA. Trimming took off 7 bases at V and 3 bases at J, with 10 bases between the two ends.

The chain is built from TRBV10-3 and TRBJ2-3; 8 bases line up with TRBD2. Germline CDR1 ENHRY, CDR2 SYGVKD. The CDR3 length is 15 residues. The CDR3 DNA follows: TGTGCTTTCAGTGATAATAGCGGGGGCACAGATACGCAGTATTTT. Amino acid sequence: CAFSDNSGGTDTQYF.

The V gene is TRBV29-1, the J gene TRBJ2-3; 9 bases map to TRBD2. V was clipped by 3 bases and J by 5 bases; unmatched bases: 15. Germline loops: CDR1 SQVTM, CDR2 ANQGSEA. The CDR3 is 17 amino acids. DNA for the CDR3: TGCAGCGTTGAGAGCCGACGGGGTGGAGCGGGAGGAGATACGCAGTATTTT. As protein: CSVESRRGGAGGDTQYF.

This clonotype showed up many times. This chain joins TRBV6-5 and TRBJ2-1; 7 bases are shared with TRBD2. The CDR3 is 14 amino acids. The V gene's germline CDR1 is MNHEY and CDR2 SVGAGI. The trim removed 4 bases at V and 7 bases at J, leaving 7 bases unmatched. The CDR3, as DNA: TGTGCCAGCAGTTTCAGCGGGAACTGGAATGAGCAGTTCTTC. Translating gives CASSFSGNWNEQFF.

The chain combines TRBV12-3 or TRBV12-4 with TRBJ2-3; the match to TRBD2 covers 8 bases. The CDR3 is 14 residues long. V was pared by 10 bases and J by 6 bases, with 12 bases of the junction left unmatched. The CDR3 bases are TGTGCCACCACACCCGAGCGGGAGATGGATACGCAGTATTTT. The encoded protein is CATTPEREMDTQYF.

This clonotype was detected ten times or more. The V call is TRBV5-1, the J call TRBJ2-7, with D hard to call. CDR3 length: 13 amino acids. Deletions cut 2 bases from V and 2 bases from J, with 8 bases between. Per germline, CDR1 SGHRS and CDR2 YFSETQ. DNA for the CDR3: TGCGCCAGCAGCTTTGTCTCCCCCTACGAGCAGTACTTC. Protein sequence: CASSFVSPYEQYF.

The CDR3 nucleotides are TGTGCCAGCAGCGATCGACAGGGCATTCGAATGGGTGAGCAGTTCTTC. This translates into CASSDRQGIRMGEQFF. The rearrangement links TRBV13 to TRBJ2-1; 7 bases fit TRBD1. The CDR3 is made up of 16 amino acids. Germline V gene data show CDR1 as PRHDT and CDR2 as FYEKMQ (reference sequence). V lost 5 bases and J lost 9; bases outside the gene matches: 16.

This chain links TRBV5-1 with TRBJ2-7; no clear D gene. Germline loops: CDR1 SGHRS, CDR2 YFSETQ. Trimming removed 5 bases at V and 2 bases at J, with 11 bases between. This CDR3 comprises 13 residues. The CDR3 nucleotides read TGCGCCAGCAGGGGCTCACATCCCTACGAGCAGTACTTC. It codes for CASRGSHPYEQYF.

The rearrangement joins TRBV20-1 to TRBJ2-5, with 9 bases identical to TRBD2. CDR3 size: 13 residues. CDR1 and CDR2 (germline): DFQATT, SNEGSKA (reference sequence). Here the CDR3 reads CSPGLAGLETQYF. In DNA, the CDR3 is TGCAGCCCAGGTCTAGCGGGACTCGAGACCCAGTACTTC.

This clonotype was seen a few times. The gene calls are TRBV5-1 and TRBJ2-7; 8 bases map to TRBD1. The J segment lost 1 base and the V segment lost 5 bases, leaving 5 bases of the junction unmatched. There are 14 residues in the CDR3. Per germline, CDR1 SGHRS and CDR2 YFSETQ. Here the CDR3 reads CASSWTGKSYEQYF. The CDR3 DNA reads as TGCGCCAGCAGTTGGACAGGGAAGTCCTACGAGCAGTACTTC.

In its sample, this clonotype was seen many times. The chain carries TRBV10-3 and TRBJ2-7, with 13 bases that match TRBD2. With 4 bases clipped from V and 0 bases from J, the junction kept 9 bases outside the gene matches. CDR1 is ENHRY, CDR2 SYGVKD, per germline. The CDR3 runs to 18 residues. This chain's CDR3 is CAISGKLAGGNGSYEQYF. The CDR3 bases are TGTGCCATCAGTGGGAAACTAGCGGGAGGGAACGGCTCCTACGAGCAGTACTTC.

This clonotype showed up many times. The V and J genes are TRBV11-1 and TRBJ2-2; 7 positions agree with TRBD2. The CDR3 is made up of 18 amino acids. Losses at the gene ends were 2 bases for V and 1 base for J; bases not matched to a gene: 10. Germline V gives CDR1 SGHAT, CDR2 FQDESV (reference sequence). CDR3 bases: TGTGCCAGCAGCTTAAATGGGGGGGATAGCGAGAACACCGGGGAGCTGTTTTTT. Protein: CASSLNGGDSENTGELFF.

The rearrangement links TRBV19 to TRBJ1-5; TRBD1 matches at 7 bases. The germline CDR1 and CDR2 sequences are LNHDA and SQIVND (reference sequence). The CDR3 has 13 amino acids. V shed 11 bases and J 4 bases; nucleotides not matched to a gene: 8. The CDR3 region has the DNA TGTGCCTCAGGGGGTGGTCTTAATCAGCCCCAGCATTTT. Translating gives CASGGGLNQPQHF.